This T cell receptor (beta chain) appears in the sequencing data of a study of blood T cell repertoires in COVID-19. Study overall: In each case, the material was cDNA or gDNA derived from T cells, B-cell-depleted T cells, or PBMCs.

This clone turned up a few times. TCRdb's table, derived via immunoSEQ multiplex PCR, lists solely in-frame clones and lacks some. The table shows under 200,000 clones, with over 70% occurring only once. This CDR3 is built from 14 residues. Germline CDR1 is SNHLY and CDR2 is FYNNEI. The V end was cut by 7 bases, the J end by 1 base, with 13 bases between. The genes are TRBV2 and TRBJ1-1; D not certain. The sequenced sample was peripheral blood. The clonotype comes from a woman aged 55-75 years with acute or convalescent COVID-19. The CDR3 reads CASIPGRWNTEAFF. The CDR3 bases are TGTGCCAGCATCCCAGGCCGGTGGAACACTGAAGCTTTCTTT. Supplemented by reference TRBV2 and TRBJ1-1, the full variable domain reads EPEVTQTPSHQVTQMGQEVILRCVPISNHLYFYWYRQILGQKVEFLVSFYNNEISEKSEIFDDQFSVERPDGSNFTLKIRSTKLEDSAMYFCASIPGRWNTEAFFGQGTRLTVV.